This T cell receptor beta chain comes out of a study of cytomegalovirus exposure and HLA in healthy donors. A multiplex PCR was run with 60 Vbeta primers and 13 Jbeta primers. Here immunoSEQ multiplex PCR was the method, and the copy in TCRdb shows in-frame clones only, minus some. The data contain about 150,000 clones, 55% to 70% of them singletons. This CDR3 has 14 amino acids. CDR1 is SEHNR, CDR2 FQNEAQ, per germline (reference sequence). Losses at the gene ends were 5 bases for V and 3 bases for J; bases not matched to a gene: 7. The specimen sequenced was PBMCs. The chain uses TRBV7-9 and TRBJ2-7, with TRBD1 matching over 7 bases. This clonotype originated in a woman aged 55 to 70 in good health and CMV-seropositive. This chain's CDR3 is CASSPAAGGYEQYF. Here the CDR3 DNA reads TGTGCCAGCAGCCCCGCCGCAGGGGGCTACGAGCAGTACTTC.